The 25 T cell receptor beta chains presented below share a single source sample, sequenced in a study of graft-versus-host responses after intestinal transplantation. The authors seeded some 200,000 CFSE-labeled responder cells together with some 200,000 irradiated stimulator cells tagged with violet dye. Assay used: immunoSEQ multiplex PCR; TCRdb lists only in-frame clones, some missing. This table has roughly 16,000 clones, 30% to 40% appearing once. Sample: alloreactive CD8+ T cells from a mixed lymphocyte reaction culture, taken before intestinal transplant. This sample's subset: CFSE-low proliferating T cells sorted from roughly six-day pre-transplant mixed lymphocyte reaction (GvH or HvG direction). These TCRs come from a human patient who received an intestinal transplant.

The gene calls are TRBV10-2 and TRBJ2-1, with D hard to call. Trimming left V 8 bases short and J 0 bases short, with 5 bases between. This CDR3 has 12 residues. Germline V CDR1 and CDR2: WSHSY, SAAADI. The CDR3, as DNA: TGCGCCAGCCTGAGCTCCTACAATGAGCAGTTCTTC. Translation: CASLSSYNEQFF.

As concerns this clone: This clone may be a read error of a much larger clone one base away. The genes are TRBV6-1 and TRBJ2-1; D is unclear. This CDR3 contains 14 residues. Germline CDR1 reads MNHNS; CDR2 reads SASEGT. Trimming removed 7 bases from V and 0 bases from J, with 10 bases in between. Here the CDR3 reads CASTMCASYNEQFF. The CDR3 DNA reads TGTGCCAGCACCATGTGCGCCTCCTACAATGAGCAGTTCTTC.

The rearrangement joins TRBV19 to TRBJ2-7; either TRBD1 or TRBD2 may supply D (6 bases each). Germline loops: CDR1 LNHDA, CDR2 SQIVND (reference sequence). Trimming pared 5 bases from V and 3 bases from J, leaving 20 bases between. This CDR3 contains 16 residues. CDR3 amino acids: CASSSSAGTYNYEQYF. The CDR3 region has the DNA TGTGCCAGTAGTTCGAGCGCGGGGACATATAACTACGAGCAGTACTTC. The entire variable domain, with the rest obtained from reference TRBV19 and TRBJ2-7, is as follows: DGGITQSPKYLFRKEGQNVTLSCEQNLNHDAMYWYRQDPGQGLRLIYYSQIVNDFQKGDIAEGYSVSREKKESFPLTVTSAQKNPTAFYLCASSSSAGTYNYEQYFGPGTRLTVT.

The chain joins TRBV4-1 to TRBJ2-2; D uncertain. Germline CDR1 and CDR2: MGHRA and YSYEKL. The CDR3 is 14 residues long. Trimming pared 4 bases from V and 6 bases from J, leaving 12 bases between. The CDR3 loop is CASSPDGSPGELFF. The CDR3 nucleotides read TGCGCCAGCAGCCCCGATGGAAGCCCCGGGGAGCTGTTTTTT.

The V gene is TRBV7-9, the J gene TRBJ2-1, with 7 bases lining up with TRBD2. Germline CDR1 reads SEHNR; CDR2 reads FQNEAQ (reference sequence). The CDR3 has 17 amino acids. The ends lost 0 bases at V and 4 bases at J; junction bases unmatched: 9. Written as DNA, the CDR3 is TGTGCCAGCAGCTTAGCGCTCATGGGACTACATTACAATGAGCAGTTCTTC. Protein: CASSLALMGLHYNEQFF.

V and J are TRBV11-3 and TRBJ1-2, with D unclear. This CDR3 is built from 15 residues. With 2 bases removed from V and 7 bases from J, the gap between germline ends came to 17 bases. Per the germline V gene, CDR1 is SGHNT and CDR2 is YENEEA. The CDR3 loop reads CASSLWPGSGSGYTF. In nucleotides, the CDR3 is TGTGCCAGCAGCTTATGGCCCGGCTCGGGGTCTGGCTACACCTTC. Supplemented by reference TRBV11-3 and TRBJ1-2, the full variable domain reads EAGVVQSPRYKIIEKKQPVAFWCNPISGHNTLYWYLQNLGQGPELLIRYENEEAVDDSQLPKDRFSAERLKGVDSTLKIQPAELGDSAVYLCASSLWPGSGSGYTFGSGTRLTVV.

This clone was observed a handful of times. V usage is TRBV7-9 and J usage is TRBJ2-7; 8 positions match TRBD1. Per the germline V gene, CDR1 is SEHNR and CDR2 is FQNEAQ (reference sequence). This CDR3 contains 14 residues. V gave up 8 bases and J gave up 5 bases; unmatched junction bases: 11. The CDR3 loop reads CASGTGTGLNEQYF. CDR3 DNA: TGTGCCAGCGGGACCGGGACAGGATTGAACGAGCAGTACTTC.

This clone showed up just a few times. CDR3 nucleotides: TGTGCCAGCAGTTACGGGGGTACGAACTATGGCTACACCTTC. Encoded protein: CASSYGGTNYGYTF. This chain links TRBV6-4 with TRBJ1-2; maybe TRBD1 (5 bases). Looked up from germline, CDR1 is MRHNA and CDR2 is SNTAGT. The CDR3 extends over 14 amino acids. V was cut by 5 bases and J by 2 bases, with 12 bases left in between.

The rearrangement joins TRBV4-1 to TRBJ2-7; D may match TRBD1 or TRBD2 (5 bases each). Germline V lookup: CDR1 MGHRA, CDR2 YSYEKL. CDR3 length equals 15 residues. Trimming removed 2 bases from V and 2 bases from J, with 13 bases in between. The CDR3 here is CASSQNRDQTYEQYF. The DNA of the CDR3 is TGCGCCAGCAGCCAAAATCGGGACCAAACCTACGAGCAGTACTTC.

The chain couples TRBV29-1 to TRBJ2-7; 10 bases agree with TRBD2. J was trimmed by 6 bases and V by 3 bases; bases with no gene match: 5. The CDR3 has 13 amino acids. Per germline, CDR1 SQVTM and CDR2 ANQGSEA. The CDR3 spells CSVDASGSTEQYF. Written as DNA, the CDR3 is TGCAGCGTTGACGCTAGCGGGAGCACCGAGCAGTACTTC.

This clone is termed medium-sized. The CDR3, as DNA: TGTGCCAGCAGTTTAGTGGGTTATACCTACGAGCAGTACTTC. This encodes CASSLVGYTYEQYF. The chain combines TRBV27 with TRBJ2-7, with D unresolved. In germline, CDR1 is MNHEY, CDR2 SMNVEV (reference sequence). The CDR3 has 14 residues. The germline V and J ends were trimmed by 2 bases and 2 bases, with 10 bases remaining between them.

This clone was counted only a few times. The junction differs from germline at one of its ends, possibly a read error. This chain links TRBV5-6 with TRBJ1-5, with D maybe TRBD1 (5 bases). The CDR3 is 15 amino acids. Germline values: CDR1 SGHDT, CDR2 YYEEEE. CDR3 amino acids: CPSSLDGGGNQPQHF. The CDR3 nucleotides read TGTCCCAGCAGCTTGGACGGGGGGGGCAATCAGCCCCAGCATTTT.

The V call is TRBV27, the J call TRBJ2-1; 8 bases match TRBD1. Trimming at V came to 7 bases and at J to 7 bases, leaving 9 bases not matched to a gene. Looked up from germline, CDR1 is MNHEY and CDR2 is SMNVEV (reference sequence). CDR3 length equals 14 residues. CDR3 DNA: TGTGCCAGCACCTGGACAGGGTACGGGAATGAGCAGTTCTTC. Translated: CASTWTGYGNEQFF.

This CDR3 is CASSLRRAGGELFF. In nucleotides, the CDR3 is TGCGCCAGCAGCTTAAGAAGGGCGGGCGGGGAGCTGTTTTTT. V gene TRBV5-1 combines with J gene TRBJ2-2; possibly TRBD2 for D (5 bases). V lost 2 bases and J 7 bases, leaving 12 bases between the germline ends. The CDR3 runs to 14 residues. Germline CDR1 SGHRS, CDR2 YFSETQ.

V is TRBV5-8 and J is TRBJ2-2, with D unclear. Trimming shortened V by 4 bases and J by 5 bases, and 6 bases separated the two germline ends. Germline loops: CDR1 SGHTS, CDR2 YDEGEE. The CDR3 is made up of 12 amino acids. Here the CDR3 reads CASSLKTGELFF. CDR3 sequence (DNA): TGTGCCAGCAGCCTGAAAACCGGGGAGCTGTTTTTT.

This CDR3 reads CASSQEWARGRYEQYF. The CDR3 bases are TGTGCCAGCAGCCAAGAGTGGGCAAGGGGGCGCTACGAGCAGTACTTC. The chain employs TRBV4-2 and TRBJ2-7; the match to TRBD1 covers 7 bases. Germline V gene sequence: CDR1 LGHNA, CDR2 YNFKEQ. The CDR3 runs to 16 residues. J lost 3 bases, V lost 0 bases, and 8 bases had no gene match.

The rearrangement uses TRBV5-5 and TRBJ2-7; tentative D call: TRBD1 (5 bases). The CDR3 contains 17 residues. Germline-derived CDR1 and CDR2 are SGHKS and YYEKEE (reference sequence). Trimming removed 4 bases from V and 0 bases from J, with 20 bases in between. The CDR3 sequence is CASSHFRVHRFSYEQYF. Here the CDR3 DNA reads TGTGCCAGCAGCCACTTTCGCGTACACAGGTTCTCCTACGAGCAGTACTTC.

The chain carries TRBV29-1 and TRBJ2-5, with D tentatively TRBD1 (7 bases). The CDR3 spans 17 residues. Germline V CDR1 and CDR2: SQVTM, ANQGSEA. Trimming stripped 0 bases from V and 4 bases from J, with 21 bases between. CDR3 loop: CSVEDPFDREVGETQYF. CDR3 bases: TGCAGCGTTGAAGATCCCTTCGACAGGGAGGTAGGAGAGACCCAGTACTTC.

The chain is built from TRBV6-9 and TRBJ1-2; the D is unclear. The V end was cut by 3 bases, the J end by 7 bases, with 12 bases between. The CDR3 length is 13 residues. The V gene's germline CDR1 is MNHGY and CDR2 SVAAGI. This chain's CDR3 is CASSYGLGSGYTF. In nucleotides, the CDR3 is TGTGCCAGCAGTTACGGTCTAGGGAGTGGCTACACCTTC.

The chain joins TRBV7-9 to TRBJ1-4; possible D gene TRBD1, 5 bases. This CDR3 contains 15 residues. CDR1 and CDR2 (germline): SEHNR, FQNEAQ (reference sequence). Deletions cut 5 bases from V and 4 bases from J, with 14 bases between. The CDR3 loop reads CASSPRGLINEKLFF. The CDR3, as DNA: TGTGCCAGCAGCCCGCGGGGACTGATTAATGAAAAACTGTTTTTT.

This clone was seen more than once but under ten times. The gene calls are TRBV9 and TRBJ1-1; D gene uncertain. This CDR3 has 15 amino acids. Trimming took off 0 bases at V and 0 bases at J, with 9 bases between the two ends. Germline V lookup: CDR1 SGDLS, CDR2 YYNGEE. CDR3 coding DNA: TGTGCCAGCAGCGTAGGTTCCCAGATGAACACTGAAGCTTTCTTT. Its protein is CASSVGSQMNTEAFF.

There are a few counts of this clone. J is TRBJ2-7 and V is TRBV7-2; D uncertain. CDR1 SGHTA and CDR2 FQGNSA come from the germline V gene. V lost 5 bases to trimming and J lost 7 bases, with 6 bases between them. CDR3 length equals 10 residues. CDR3 protein: CASSLREQYF. The CDR3 DNA follows: TGTGCCAGCAGCCTTCGGGAGCAGTACTTC.

This clone is medium-sized (0.01 to 0.1%) by share. The V and J genes are TRBV27 and TRBJ1-1, with 9 positions matching TRBD1. The CDR3 is 16 residues long. Trimming cost V 5 bases and J 3 bases; bases outside gene matches: 10. Per germline, CDR1 MNHEY and CDR2 SMNVEV (reference sequence). DNA of the CDR3: TGTGCCAGCAGTCCCTTCCGACAGGGGGGGGACACTGAAGCTTTCTTT. Its protein is CASSPFRQGGDTEAFF.

The chain recombines TRBV4-1 with TRBJ2-1; unclear D gene. The V end lost 4 bases, the J end lost 3 bases, and 10 bases lay between the germline ends. This CDR3 contains 14 residues. Germline CDR1 reads MGHRA; CDR2 reads YSYEKL. The CDR3 region is CASSPVGIYNEQFF. CDR3 nucleotide sequence: TGCGCCAGCAGCCCTGTGGGAATCTACAATGAGCAGTTCTTC.

The gene calls are TRBV6-1 and TRBJ2-7; tentative D call: TRBD2 (5 bases). This CDR3 has 14 amino acids. Germline V lookup: CDR1 MNHNS, CDR2 SASEGT. Between the trimmed V and J ends, which lost 5 bases and 1 base, there was a span of 12 bases. In DNA form, the CDR3 reads TGTGCCAGCAGTTATAGCGCTGGATCCTACGAGCAGTACTTC. Translation gives CASSYSAGSYEQYF.